This T cell receptor (beta chain) was sequenced in a study of T cell repertoires in cytomegalovirus infection. Study context: Well-studied HLA-B-restricted CMV epitopes were used in the study alongside recently identified HLA-C-restricted ones. Signatures in public TCR beta sequences pointed to both CMV infection and matching HLA type.

Study-wide findings and caveats: The study found HLA-C-restricted CMV-specific TCR beta clonotypes dominating the ex vivo response.

The CDR3 covers 14 residues. With V trimmed by 8 bases and J by 4 bases, 4 bases remained unmatched. Germline loops: CDR1 SGHVS, CDR2 FQNEAQ. This clonotype was detected only a few times. The target antigen is unknown. Via MiXCR, TCRdb re-called the reads, giving one row per CDR3 protein. The sample gives under 90,000 distinct CDR3 sequences, about 44% of which show up once; 85% to 95% is in the top ten. This specimen consisted of CD8+ T cells from cultured PBMCs, obtained from culture after CMV antigen stimulation. The chain links TRBV7-8 to TRBJ2-2, with 10 bases lining up with TRBD2. The TCR comes from a human donor in good health (CMV status not recorded). Some clones in this sample may be carry-over from other donors' samples. The CDR3 DNA reads as TGTGCCAGCCACCCTAGCGGGGGCACCGGGGAGCTGTTTTTT. Its protein product is CASHPSGGTGELFF. Full variable domain (outside the CDR3, taken from reference TRBV7-8 and TRBJ2-2): GAGVSQSPRYKVAKRGQDVALRCDPISGHVSLFWYQQALGQGPEFLTYFQNEAQLDKSGLPSDRFFAERPEGSVSTLKIQRTQQEDSAVYLCASHPSGGTGELFFGEGSRLTVL.